A single sample is the source of the 21 T cell receptor beta chains below, sequenced in a study of OX40 agonist ivuxolimab in advanced cancers. Clones were read by immunoSEQ multiplex PCR, and TCRdb kept only the in-frame ones, dropping some. The table shows some 70,000 clones, with 86% occurring only once. The material sequenced was CD4+ or CD8+ T cells sorted from blood, taken in a trial of the OX40 agonist ivuxolimab. Receptor source: an adult with an advanced solid tumor such as melanoma, head and neck, liver or kidney cancer.

This chain links TRBV5-1 with TRBJ1-5; no definite D call. Germline loops: CDR1 SGHRS, CDR2 YFSETQ. Trimming took 0 bases from V and 7 from J, leaving 11 bases between them. The CDR3 has 14 residues. The CDR3 DNA is TGCGCCAGCAGCTTGGTTCAAACTCTGCAGCCCCAGCATTTT. Amino acid sequence: CASSLVQTLQPQHF.

V usage is TRBV6-5 and J usage is TRBJ1-5; D is perhaps TRBD1 (5 bases). Trimming removed 5 bases from V and 7 bases from J, with 15 bases in between. The germline CDR1 and CDR2 sequences are MNHEY and SVGAGI. The CDR3 has 14 amino acids. CDR3 DNA: TGTGCCAGCAGTGAAGGGGTGGGGTGGCAGCCCCAGCATTTT. This codes for CASSEGVGWQPQHF.

V gene TRBV4-1 combines with J gene TRBJ2-2, with 9 bases lining up with TRBD1. The V segment lost 0 bases and the J segment 7 bases; nucleotides outside the gene matches: 9. The CDR3 consists of 17 residues. Germline lookup yields CDR1 MGHRA and CDR2 YSYEKL. CDR3: CASSQEGGTGLVGELFF. The CDR3 DNA reads TGCGCCAGCAGCCAAGAGGGCGGGACAGGGTTAGTCGGGGAGCTGTTTTTT.

This clone was found once. This chain uses TRBV5-1 with TRBJ2-3; TRBD2 matches at 7 bases. Germline CDR1 and CDR2: SGHRS and YFSETQ. V was clipped by 3 bases and J by 0 bases; unmatched bases: 13. The CDR3 runs to 18 residues. The CDR3 is CASSSGRTHLASTDTQYF. In DNA form, the CDR3 reads TGCGCCAGCAGCTCCGGGAGGACTCACCTTGCTAGCACAGATACGCAGTATTTT.

This clone was counted between two and nine times. V and J are TRBV6-6 and TRBJ1-1, with D unresolved. The V end lost 1 base, the J end lost 0 bases, and 0 bases lay between the germline ends. This CDR3 has 12 residues. CDR1 and CDR2 from the germline V gene are MNHNY and SVGAGI (reference sequence). In nucleotides, the CDR3 is TGTGCCAGCAGTTACTTGAACACTGAAGCTTTCTTT. The encoded protein is CASSYLNTEAFF.

The J gene is TRBJ2-7, the V gene TRBV5-5, with TRBD1 as a possible D gene (6 bases). V lost 4 bases and J 0 bases, leaving 17 bases between the germline ends. CDR1 is SGHKS, CDR2 YYEKEE, per germline (reference sequence). The CDR3 runs to 16 residues. The CDR3 nucleotides are TGTGCCAGCAGCCTGCGACAGGCGGGTGTCTCCTACGAGCAGTACTTC. Its translation is CASSLRQAGVSYEQYF.

The chain couples TRBV5-1 to TRBJ2-1, with a weak D call TRBD1 (5 bases). Trimming took off 1 base at V and 6 bases at J, with 14 bases between the two ends. The germline V gene has CDR1 SGHRS and CDR2 YFSETQ. The CDR3 totals 15 residues. CDR3 sequence (DNA): TGCGCCAGCAGCTTGAACGCAGGGTTGAGCAATGAGCAGTTCTTC. It codes for CASSLNAGLSNEQFF.

This chain uses TRBV28 with TRBJ2-1, with 11 bases identical to TRBD2. Germline V lookup: CDR1 MDHEN, CDR2 SYDVKM. V gave up 7 bases and J gave up 0 bases; unmatched junction bases: 14. The CDR3 has 19 residues. The CDR3 DNA sequence: TGTGCCAGCACCCATGGGGGACTAGCGGCCAAGAGCTCCTACAATGAGCAGTTCTTC. Its protein is CASTHGGLAAKSSYNEQFF. Full variable domain (missing parts from reference TRBV28 and TRBJ2-1): DVKVTQSSRYLVKRTGEKVFLECVQDMDHENMFWYRQDPGLGLRLIYFSYDVKMKEKGDIPEGYSVSREKKERFSLILESASTNQTSMYLCASTHGGLAAKSSYNEQFFGPGTRLTVL.

This clone is a singleton in its sample. This chain links TRBV6-6 with TRBJ2-3, with TRBD1 as a possible D gene (6 bases). V shed 6 bases and J shed 4 bases, with 11 bases lying between them. Germline V gene lookup returns CDR1 MNHNY and CDR2 SVGAGI (reference sequence). The CDR3 consists of 13 residues. This chain's CDR3 is CASRYTGPDTQYF. Here the CDR3 DNA reads TGTGCCAGCAGGTATACAGGGCCAGATACGCAGTATTTT.

This clone was detected only once. The V and J genes are TRBV6-5 and TRBJ1-2, with 7 bases matching TRBD1. The V gene's germline CDR1 is MNHEY and CDR2 SVGAGI. CDR3 size: 14 residues. V lost 5 bases and J lost 8; bases outside the gene matches: 11. Here the CDR3 reads CASSPDREGWGYTF. The CDR3 DNA is TGTGCCAGCAGTCCCGACAGGGAAGGCTGGGGCTACACCTTC.

In DNA, the CDR3 is TGCGCCAGCAGTGCGGGGGACCCCACTATCTATGGCTACACCTTC. This codes for CASSAGDPTIYGYTF. This chain connects TRBV10-2 to TRBJ1-2; tentative D call: TRBD1 (5 bases). V was trimmed by 4 bases and J by 4 bases, leaving 16 bases between them. The CDR3 has 15 residues. From germline, CDR1 is WSHSY and CDR2 SAAADI.

The chain employs TRBV9 and TRBJ1-3; 7 bases are shared with TRBD1. Germline CDR1 and CDR2: SGDLS and YYNGEE. Trimming removed 3 bases from V and 1 base from J; junction bases left unmatched: 1. This CDR3 comprises 14 residues. The CDR3 coding sequence is TGTGCCAGCAGCGCGGACAGGTCTGGAAACACCATATATTTT. Translation gives CASSADRSGNTIYF. The whole variable domain, filled in from reference TRBV9 and TRBJ1-3, reads DSGVTQTPKHLITATGQRVTLRCSPRSGDLSVYWYQQSLDQGLQFLIQYYNGEERAKGNILERFSAQQFPDLHSELNLSSLELGDSALYFCASSADRSGNTIYFGEGSWLTVV.

This chain joins TRBV28 and TRBJ1-6, with no clear D. Germline CDR1 is MDHEN and CDR2 is SYDVKM. V shed 6 bases and J shed 2 bases, with 5 bases lying between them. The CDR3 has 13 amino acids. The CDR3 region has the DNA TGTGCCAGCAGGGGCGCCTATAATTCACCCCTCCACTTT. This encodes CASRGAYNSPLHF.

The chain recombines TRBV10-3 with TRBJ2-7, with D hard to call. The CDR3 loop spans 11 amino acids. In germline, CDR1 is ENHRY, CDR2 SYGVKD. The V end lost 8 bases, the J end lost 2 bases, and 7 bases lay between the germline ends. CDR3 nucleotide sequence: TGTGCCATCTCGGACGCCTACGAGCAGTACTTC. It is translated as CAISDAYEQYF.

J is TRBJ2-7 and V is TRBV5-4, with TRBD1 matching 10 bases. Germline V gene data show CDR1 as SGHNT and CDR2 as YYREEE (reference sequence). Trimming cost V 4 bases and J 3 bases; bases outside gene matches: 4. CDR3 length equals 14 residues. The CDR3 region is CASSVRDRGYEQYF. Written as DNA, the CDR3 is TGTGCCAGCAGCGTTCGGGACAGGGGCTACGAGCAGTACTTC.

This chain joins TRBV15 and TRBJ2-3, with a weak D call TRBD2 (7 bases). This CDR3 region has 17 residues. Germline CDR1 reads LNHNV; CDR2 reads YYDKDF (reference sequence). V was trimmed by 0 bases and J by 4 bases, leaving 17 bases between them. The CDR3 reads CATSRDLGAGAADTQYF. The CDR3 nucleotides read TGTGCCACCAGCAGAGATCTGGGGGCGGGGGCGGCAGATACGCAGTATTTT.

This clone was picked up a small number of times. The chain combines TRBV28 with TRBJ1-6, with D possibly being TRBD1 (6 bases). This CDR3 has 13 residues. Germline loops: CDR1 MDHEN, CDR2 SYDVKM. Trimming took 4 bases from V and 10 from J, leaving 11 bases between them. The CDR3 loop reads CASSSPGVSPLHF. The DNA for the CDR3 is TGTGCCAGCAGTTCACCAGGGGTGTCACCCCTCCACTTT.

The V and J genes are TRBV28 and TRBJ2-7; D gene ambiguous. The CDR3 extends over 11 amino acids. The V gene's germline CDR1 is MDHEN and CDR2 SYDVKM. Trimming pared 8 bases from V and 3 bases from J, leaving 8 bases between. CDR3 coding DNA: TGTGCCAGCGGAAACCACTACGAGCAGTACTTC. Its protein is CASGNHYEQYF.

V is TRBV29-1 and J is TRBJ2-5; TRBD1 might be the D (6 bases). The CDR3 extends over 11 amino acids. The V and J ends lost 6 bases and 2 bases respectively, with 7 bases between them. Germline V CDR1 and CDR2: SQVTM, ANQGSEA. DNA of the CDR3: TGCAGCGTGGGGGCTCAAGAGACCCAGTACTTC. Amino acids: CSVGAQETQYF.

This clone was observed once. The rearrangement links TRBV27 to TRBJ1-5; TRBD1 matches 7 bases. The V gene end was trimmed by 5 bases and the J gene end by 6 bases; junction bases not matched to a gene: 7. The CDR3 has 14 amino acids. The germline V gene has CDR1 MNHEY and CDR2 SMNVEV (reference sequence). The CDR3 protein is CASSLRQGGQPQHF. The DNA for the CDR3 is TGTGCCAGCAGTCTAAGACAGGGTGGTCAGCCCCAGCATTTT.

This clone was observed a single time. For the CDR3, the DNA is TGTGCCAGCAGCGAGGAGTTTGACACTGAAGCTTTCTTT. It is translated as CASSEEFDTEAFF. This chain uses TRBV9 with TRBJ1-1; D not resolved. Germline V gene data show CDR1 as SGDLS and CDR2 as YYNGEE. The V end was cut by 3 bases, the J end by 3 bases, with 9 bases between. CDR3 size: 13 residues.